This entry concerns a single T cell receptor beta chain. Participants came from roughly 23 US areas, aged roughly 18 to 89 years. Participants were placed into cohorts based on the clinical history they reported. V lost 3 bases to trimming and J lost 4 bases; unmatched junction nucleotides: 26. Germline CDR1 is MDHEN and CDR2 is SYDVKM. This CDR3 contains 21 residues. The sample is drawn from a study of blood T cell repertoires in COVID-19. Per the original methods: By means of reference gene primer amplification, nucleated cell counts were estimated. Profiling relied on immunoSEQ multiplex PCR, and the TCRdb table lists in-frame clones only, not all of them. That table supplies the V and J calls and clone size; D and trimming were determined from the DNA. This table holds 300,000 to 350,000 clones, around 90% found once.

The J gene is TRBJ1-2, the V gene TRBV28; 7 positions match TRBD1. The receptor's source is a woman under 30 who had recovered from COVID-19. Sequenced material: PBMCs or T cells enriched from blood (not recorded which). Written as DNA, the CDR3 is TGTGCCAGCAGTTTCCGACCTTCCGGGACAGTCCCTTCGGAGGCAGTCTATGGCTACACCTTC. Protein sequence: CASSFRPSGTVPSEAVYGYTF.